This T cell receptor beta chain emerged from a study of CD8+ T cells in alopecia areata. Whole-study findings and limits: Researchers reported that TCR sharing among patients proved less clear than in mice, possibly HLA-linked. Scalp sequencing captures resident alphabeta T cells of normal skin too.

This clone was found once. Its antigen is not identified. PBMCs served as the source from which CD4+ and CD8+ T cells were sorted. This CDR3 spans 12 amino acids. Germline values: CDR1 MDHEN, CDR2 SYDVKM. Trimming pared 6 bases from V and 6 bases from J, leaving 9 bases between. Reverse transcribed after extraction, RNA yielded cDNA as the sequencing template. Method: immunoSEQ multiplex PCR; TCRdb's copy keeps in-frame clones and lacks some. The data show around 150,000 clones, around 54% seen once. The origin of this receptor is a human donor in good health. The genes are TRBV28 and TRBJ1-5, with D hard to call. The material sequenced was CD4+ T cells sorted from blood. The CDR3 here is CASRGPGQPQHF. CDR3 in DNA: TGTGCCAGCAGGGGCCCCGGTCAGCCCCAGCATTTT.